A selection of T cell receptor beta chains follows, all from one sample in a study of blood T cell repertoires in COVID-19. Only in-frame clones appear in the TCRdb table, and some are missing; sequencing was by immunoSEQ multiplex PCR. The sample holds 120,000 or so clones, more than 60% seen once. The sample consisted of peripheral blood. The receptor source for this set is a man between 50 and 59 years old with acute or convalescent COVID-19. Each CDR3 is given with its conserved first and last residue. The order of the fields is V gene, D gene, clone size, J gene, CDR3 DNA, CDR3 protein. The D gene is left open where the match is weak. Not every row has a clone size; where given, it reads once, few, many or a size class.

>TRBV18|.|.|TRBJ1-6
TGTGCCAGCTCAGCCGCGCCGAATTCACCCCTCCACTTT
CASSAAPNSPLHF
>TRBV5-1|.|.|TRBJ1-1
TGCGCCAGCAGCTTGCGGCAGGGGATGAACACTGAAGCTTTCTTT
CASSLRQGMNTEAFF
>TRBV24-1|.|.|TRBJ1-4
TGTGCCACCAGTGATTTGAGACATGTAACTAATGAAAAACTGTTTTTT
CATSDLRHVTNEKLFF
>TRBV2|.|.|TRBJ1-2
TGTGCCAGCGTAGTGACTCTCGCGGACTATGGCTACACCTTC
CASVVTLADYGYTF
>TRBV4-1|.|.|TRBJ1-2
TGCGCCAGCAGCCAAGCAGACTATGGCTACACCTTC
CASSQADYGYTF
>TRBV5-4|TRBD2|.|TRBJ2-1
TGTGCCAGCAGCTTGGGGACTAGCTTCAATGAGCAGTTCTTC
CASSLGTSFNEQFF
>TRBV9|TRBD2|.|TRBJ2-1
TGTGCCAGCAGCGTAGAAATAGCGGGGGGGCACAATGAGCAGTTCTTC
CASSVEIAGGHNEQFF
>TRBV13|.|.|TRBJ1-6
TGTGCCAGCAGCCTGGAAGGGGGGGGTTCACCCCTCCACTTT
CASSLEGGGSPLHF
>TRBV7-8|.|.|TRBJ2-6
TGTGCCAGCACCGGGGACACAACACCCTCTGGGGCCAACGTCCTGACTTTC
CASTGDTTPSGANVLTF
>TRBV28|TRBD1|.|TRBJ2-7
TGTGCCAGCGCCTCTGGACAGGACACCTACGAGCAGTACTTC
CASASGQDTYEQYF
>TRBV5-1|TRBD1|.|TRBJ2-7
TGCGCCAGCAGCTTGGCCGGGACAGGGGCCTCCTACGAGCAGTACTTC
CASSLAGTGASYEQYF
>TRBV7-3|TRBD2|.|TRBJ2-2
TGTGCCAGCAGCTCCGCTGGCGGGAGGAACACCGGGGAGCTGTTTTTT
CASSSAGGRNTGELFF
>TRBV7-9|TRBD2|.|TRBJ2-7
TGTGCCAGCAGTCCCCCCAGCGGGGGGGTAACCTACGAGCAGTACTTC
CASSPPSGGVTYEQYF
>TRBV27|TRBD2|.|TRBJ2-3
TGTGCCAGCAGGGCGGGAGGGCCCGCAGATACGCAGTATTTT
CASRAGGPADTQYF
>TRBV6-2/TRBV6-3|TRBD1|few|TRBJ1-6
TGTGCCAGCAGCCAATTGGACAGGGGAGCCCTCCACTTT
CASSQLDRGALHF
>TRBV5-5|TRBD2|.|TRBJ2-1
TGTGCCAGCAGAAGGACTAGCGGAACCTTGTTGACGAAAAATGAGCAGTTCTTC
CASRRTSGTLLTKNEQFF
>TRBV4-1|TRBD1|.|TRBJ1-1
TGCGCCAGCAGCCAAGATGTTGCACAGGGGGGCACTGAAGCTTTCTTT
CASSQDVAQGGTEAFF
>TRBV7-8|.|.|TRBJ2-3
TGTGCCAGCAGCCCGAAAAAGGAATTAGCACATCATACGCAGTATTTT
CASSPKKELAHHTQYF
>TRBV4-1|.|.|TRBJ2-7
TGCGCCAGCAGCCCTCGTCGCGCCTCCTACGAGCAGTACTTC
CASSPRRASYEQYF
>TRBV1|.|.|TRBJ1-5
TGCACCAGCAGCCAGGGGGACAGACTGAATCAGCCCCAGCATTTT
CTSSQGDRLNQPQHF
>TRBV21-1|.|.|TRBJ1-1
TGTGCCAGCAGCAAAAGGGACAGGGGAGAATGGACTGAAGCTTTCTTT
CASSKRDRGEWTEAFF
>TRBV16|.|.|TRBJ1-5
TGTGCCACCTCAAGGGGCACAGGCGCCAATCAGCCCCAGCATTTT
CATSRGTGANQPQHF